This T cell receptor (beta chain) was recorded in a study of T cell responses to AZD1222 COVID-19 vaccine. The trim removed 5 bases at V and 10 bases at J, leaving 8 bases unmatched. Germline-derived CDR1 and CDR2 are SGHTA and FQGTGA. The CDR3 runs to 14 residues. Repertoires were generated with immunoSEQ multiplex PCR, while TCRdb's copy carries only in-frame clones and drops some. The sample lists about 200,000 clones; about 93% were seen once. The TCR sequence derives from an adult who received the AZD1222 COVID-19 vaccine. Sequenced material: peripheral blood, taken 28 days after the second AZD1222 dose. This rearrangement joins TRBV7-3 to TRBJ1-6; 7 positions match TRBD1. CDR3 sequence reads: CASSQDRVGSPLHF. In nucleotides, the CDR3 is TGTGCCAGCAGCCAAGACAGGGTAGGGTCACCCCTCCACTTT.